A selection of T cell receptor beta chains follows, all from one sample in a study of cytomegalovirus exposure and HLA in healthy donors. TCRdb keeps only in-frame clones here, not all; method: immunoSEQ multiplex PCR. The sample holds more than 55,000 clones, about 74% seen once. Sequencing was carried out using PBMCs. The receptors shown here come from a woman aged 55-75 years in good health and CMV-seropositive. Each CDR3 is given with its conserved first and last residue. The order of the fields is V gene, J gene, D gene, clone size, CDR3 DNA, CDR3 protein. D genes are given only for firm matches. The listing skips clone size in some rows; elsewhere it reads once, few, many or a size class.

V: TRBV6-1
J: TRBJ1-1
D: TRBD1
size: .
DNA: TGTGCCAGCAGTGAACAGGGGGCGAACACTGAAGCTTTCTTT
CDR3: CASSEQGANTEAFF

V: TRBV6-1
J: TRBJ2-6
D: TRBD1
size: few
DNA: TGTGCCAGCAGTGCCAAGTCCGGGACAGGAGGCCCCTCTGGGGCCAACGTCCTGACTTTC
CDR3: CASSAKSGTGGPSGANVLTF

V: TRBV19
J: TRBJ1-4
D: TRBD1
size: once
DNA: TGTGCCAGTAGGCCGGGACAGAATAATGAAAAACTGTTTTTT
CDR3: CASRPGQNNEKLFF

V: TRBV2
J: TRBJ2-2
D: .
size: .
DNA: TGTGCCAGCAGTGCCCGGGCGGGTAACACCGGGGAGCTGTTTTTT
CDR3: CASSARAGNTGELFF

V: TRBV2
J: TRBJ2-2
D: .
size: .
DNA: TGTGCCAGCACTCAGCTTAGGGGGAACACCGGGGAGCTGTTTTTT
CDR3: CASTQLRGNTGELFF

V: TRBV11-2
J: TRBJ2-7
D: TRBD1
size: .
DNA: TGTGCCAGCAGCCTCCAGGGGGCCTACGAGCAGTACTTC
CDR3: CASSLQGAYEQYF

V: TRBV13
J: TRBJ2-2
D: .
size: .
DNA: TGTGCCAGCAGCTTACTAGATTTCGGGGAGCTGTTTTTT
CDR3: CASSLLDFGELFF

V: TRBV6-4
J: TRBJ2-2
D: .
size: .
DNA: TGTGCCAGCAGAACGACTAGGGGTAGCACCGGGGAGCTGTTTTTT
CDR3: CASRTTRGSTGELFF

V: TRBV5-6
J: TRBJ1-1
D: TRBD1
size: few
DNA: TGTGCCAGCAGCTTCGGGACAGGGGGCACTGAAGCTTTCTTT
CDR3: CASSFGTGGTEAFF

V: TRBV5-4
J: TRBJ2-3
D: .
size: once
DNA: TGTGCCAGCAGCTTTAGCGGAGATACGCAGTATTTT
CDR3: CASSFSGDTQYF

V: TRBV6-6
J: TRBJ1-4
D: .
size: .
DNA: TGTGCCAGCAGCTCGCACATCAGTAATGAAAAACTGTTTTTT
CDR3: CASSSHISNEKLFF

V: TRBV7-3
J: TRBJ2-6
D: .
size: .
DNA: TGTGCCAGCAGCTTAGGCGCGGGCTCTGGGGCCAACGTCCTGACTTTC
CDR3: CASSLGAGSGANVLTF

V: TRBV5-1
J: TRBJ1-1
D: .
size: .
DNA: TGCGCCAGCAGCAGATCCAGGGTGGGGAACACTGAAGCTTTCTTT
CDR3: CASSRSRVGNTEAFF

V: TRBV2
J: TRBJ2-1
D: .
size: few
DNA: TGTGCCAGCTTCGGGGGGCCATCCTACAATGAGCAGTTCTTC
CDR3: CASFGGPSYNEQFF

V: TRBV11-2
J: TRBJ1-5
D: .
size: .
DNA: TGTGCCAGCAGCTTAGATCTAAGTCAGCCCCAGCATTTT
CDR3: CASSLDLSQPQHF

V: TRBV13
J: TRBJ1-4
D: TRBD1
size: .
DNA: TGTGCCAGCAGCTTAGGTCTGAAGACAGGGGGTGAAAAACTGTTTTTT
CDR3: CASSLGLKTGGEKLFF

V: TRBV9
J: TRBJ1-3
D: .
size: .
DNA: TGTGCCAGCAGCGCCCAGGGCCCTGGAAACACCATATATTTT
CDR3: CASSAQGPGNTIYF

V: TRBV2
J: TRBJ1-2
D: .
size: .
DNA: TGTGCCAGCGGTACAGGGTCGGGCTACACCTTC
CDR3: CASGTGSGYTF

V: TRBV18
J: TRBJ2-7
D: .
size: .
DNA: TGTGCCAGCTCACCTGGCAGTCAGACCTACGAGCAGTACTTC
CDR3: CASSPGSQTYEQYF

V: TRBV9
J: TRBJ2-5
D: TRBD2
size: .
DNA: TGTGCCAGCAGCGTCCGTGGGTGGAGAGTAGCGGGGACGGAGACCCAGTACTTC
CDR3: CASSVRGWRVAGTETQYF

V: TRBV12-5
J: TRBJ1-3
D: TRBD1
size: .
DNA: TGTGCTAGTGGTCTGTCCACAGGGGGCTTTGGAAACACCATATATTTT
CDR3: CASGLSTGGFGNTIYF

V: TRBV2
J: TRBJ1-4
D: TRBD1
size: .
DNA: TGTGCCAGCAGTGATGGGACAGGGCGAGAAAAACTGTTTTTT
CDR3: CASSDGTGREKLFF

V: TRBV10-1
J: TRBJ2-1
D: .
size: .
DNA: TGCGCCAGCAGTCCAGGGAACGGGCAGTTCTTC
CDR3: CASSPGNGQFF

V: TRBV9
J: TRBJ1-4
D: TRBD1
size: .
DNA: TGTGCCAGCAGCGTAGGGAGGGGGCGCCATGAAAAACTGTTTTTT
CDR3: CASSVGRGRHEKLFF

V: TRBV7-2
J: TRBJ2-3
D: TRBD2
size: .
DNA: TGTGCCAGCAGCTTAGGGTGGAGGCGGGGGGGCACAGATACGCAGTATTTT
CDR3: CASSLGWRRGGTDTQYF

V: TRBV5-6
J: TRBJ2-7
D: .
size: .
DNA: TGTGCCAGCAGCTTGGTTGGGACACCATACGAGCAGTACTTC
CDR3: CASSLVGTPYEQYF

V: TRBV7-8
J: TRBJ1-1
D: TRBD1
size: once
DNA: TGTGCCAGCAGCTTAGGAGCAGGGGGCGCAAGTGAAGCTTTCTTT
CDR3: CASSLGAGGASEAFF

V: TRBV7-7
J: TRBJ1-1
D: .
size: few
DNA: TGTGCTAGCAGCCCCAACTTGAACACTGAAGCTTTCTTT
CDR3: CASSPNLNTEAFF

V: TRBV5-1
J: TRBJ2-7
D: .
size: .
DNA: TGCGCCAGCAGCTCTACTCCTTCCTACGAGCAGTACTTC
CDR3: CASSSTPSYEQYF

V: TRBV6-4
J: TRBJ2-3
D: .
size: .
DNA: TGTGCCACCGACACGGAGGGTGGGGCTAGCACAGATACGCAGTATTTT
CDR3: CATDTEGGASTDTQYF

V: TRBV25-1
J: TRBJ1-2
D: .
size: .
DNA: TGTGCCAGCAGTGATGTCAATAACTATGGCTACACCTTC
CDR3: CASSDVNNYGYTF